Here is one TCR beta chain with its context. This clonotype showed up many times. Its antigen remains unidentified. Base qualities were left out, and no much larger clone turns up one base away. Libraries were constructed by multiplex PCR. The data were produced on an Illumina HiSeq 4000. To build TCR beta libraries, CDR3 regions were amplified by Arm-PCR using iRepertoire HTBI primers. Before sequencing, the PCR products went through gel purification. The original pipeline was this. Gene usage analysis of CDR3 amino acid clonotypes used the approximately 62 TRBV and around 13 TRBJ segments found across samples. COPE and FqMerger were used to merge filtered high-quality paired reads into contigs. BLAST was used to align contigs to IMGT TRBV, TRBD and TRBJ reference genes, and CDR3 was defined according to IMGT. Any clonotype with a frequency above 0.1% was counted as a highly expanded clone. Repertoire diversity was measured by Shannon entropy, and V-J evenness by the Gini coefficient. Clonotypes shared by more than one individual were considered public. TCRdb applied fastp at Q25 and MiXCR to the public reads, then kept only in-frame beta chains. Each record represents a unique CDR3 protein, reported with the most common genes and DNA among its rows. These V and J calls originate from TCRdb's pipeline instead of the authors' own analysis. In this sample the table shows 450,000 or so distinct CDR3 sequences, more than 20% of which occur a single time. The top ten hold about 7.8% of the sample.

Taken from the germline V gene, the CDR1 and CDR2 loops are SGHVS and FNYEAQ. From the cysteine through the phenylalanine, the CDR3 covers 14 amino acids. Of the read, only the CDR3 DNA is kept; its 42 bases are in frame from base 1. V is cut by 1 base and J by 5 bases, and the space between the germline ends is 12 bases. Per the publication, the time point label means: persistent/refractory GD, antithyroid drugs over 5 years with positive TRAb. For both TCR sequencing and RNA sequencing, RNA was extracted from PBMCs using TRIzol. The diagnosis of Graves' disease followed American Thyroid Association guidelines. Recruitment of patients was carried out at an endocrinology department in Xi'an, China. Each patient gave approximately 9 milliliters of peripheral blood, collected in an EDTA anticoagulant tube. Ficoll Paque Plus density gradient separation was used to isolate PBMCs, and no further T cell sorting was done. An Agilent 2100 Bioanalyzer and agarose gel were used to check RNA quality, while a NanoDrop 2000 measured RNA concentration.

The data originate from a study of regulatory T cells in long-lasting Graves disease (TCRdb year 2021). In terms of the full investigation: Persistent Graves' disease was defined as antithyroid drug treatment for over 5 years with persistently positive TSH receptor autoantibodies. Peripheral blood TCR sequencing and RNA sequencing compared persistent Graves' disease patients with newly diagnosed Graves' disease patients. The study was registered as a clinical trial and conducted in China. A total of around 35 samples underwent TCR sequencing, from around 13 patients with persistent Graves' disease and some 20 patients with newly diagnosed Graves' disease. In the clinical cohort, patients with persistent Graves' disease had used antithyroid drugs for an average of about 10.3 years. Study-level results and caveats: The small sample size was acknowledged by the authors as a limitation that may reduce accuracy. Compared with newly diagnosed patients, persistent Graves' disease patients had lower TCR Shannon entropy and fewer highly expanded clones, which suggests clonal expansion. Only peripheral blood was studied, because thyroid tissue, the primary lesion, was inaccessible. TRBV28, TRBJ1-2 and TRBJ2-5 were preferentially used in persistent disease, while TRBV20-1 and TRBJ2-1 were favored in newly diagnosed disease. Sequencing and analysis were limited to the TCR beta chain. More public clonotypes were shared among persistent patients (under 3,000) than among newly diagnosed patients (966).

This clonotype was obtained from a female donor with Graves disease. The sequences come from peripheral blood mononuclear cells (PBMCs), collected when the disease was refractory, from a patient treated with antithyroid drugs. The chain is made from TRBV7-6 and TRBJ2-7, with the D gene uncertain. The nucleotides are TGTGCCAGCAGCTTAGGGCGCGTAAGCGACGAGCAGTACTTC. The encoded protein is CASSLGRVSDEQYF.